There are many counts of the clone carrying this T cell receptor (beta chain). The antigen remains undetermined. This record belongs to a study of blood T cells in healthy people across ages. Study outcomes and limitations: Older age coincided with a roughly linear decline in TCR beta diversity per million T cells. Unknown CMV status may confound age-related changes in expanded clones.

Donors were healthy Caucasian individuals from Russia aged roughly 6 to 95. A second PCR of 7 to 11 cycles used a sample-barcoded 5' primer and a J-beta primer mix. One entry per CDR3 protein results from TCRdb running MiXCR on the 5' RACE reads. The top ten clones hold approximately 15% of a sample with approximately 680,000 distinct CDR3 sequences, roughly 32% of them seen once. V shed 6 bases and J shed 6 bases, with 12 bases lying between them. The CDR3 runs to 13 residues. Source material: blood. The clonotype was recovered from a woman of 80 years or more in good health. This rearrangement joins TRBV12-3 or TRBV12-4 to TRBJ1-5; maybe TRBD1 (6 bases). The CDR3 is CASSQGGGQPQHF. In DNA form, the CDR3 reads TGTGCCAGCAGCCAAGGGGGAGGTCAGCCCCAGCATTTT.